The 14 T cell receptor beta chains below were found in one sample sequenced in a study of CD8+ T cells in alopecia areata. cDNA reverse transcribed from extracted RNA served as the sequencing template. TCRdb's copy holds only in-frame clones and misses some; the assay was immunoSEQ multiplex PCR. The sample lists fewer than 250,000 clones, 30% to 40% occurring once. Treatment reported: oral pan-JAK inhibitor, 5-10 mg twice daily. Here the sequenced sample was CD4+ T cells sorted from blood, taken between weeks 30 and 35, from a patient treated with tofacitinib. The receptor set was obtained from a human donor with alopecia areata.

The CDR3 sequence is CASSQVAGLYNEQFF. CDR3 nucleotides: TGTGCCAGCAGCCAAGTGGCGGGGCTCTACAATGAGCAGTTCTTC. The J gene is TRBJ2-1, the V gene TRBV14; a possible D gene is TRBD2 (6 bases). The CDR3 has 15 residues. From germline, CDR1 is SGHDN and CDR2 FVKESK. Trimming cost V 1 base and J 3 bases, with 10 bases left between them.

CDR3 residues: CASSTTDRTYEQYF. The CDR3 bases are TGTGCCAGCAGTACAACGGACAGAACCTACGAGCAGTACTTC. V gene TRBV6-6 combines with J gene TRBJ2-7, with D perhaps matching TRBD1 (6 bases). The CDR3 spans 14 residues. V shed 5 bases and J shed 2 bases, with 13 bases lying between them. CDR1 MNHNY and CDR2 SVGAGI come from the germline V gene (reference sequence).

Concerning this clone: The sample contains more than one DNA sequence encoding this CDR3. CDR3: CASSTGQGANTEAFF. The CDR3 nucleotides read TGCGCCAGCAGCACGGGACAGGGGGCGAACACTGAAGCTTTCTTT. V usage is TRBV5-1 and J usage is TRBJ1-1, with 12 bases identical to TRBD1. The V segment lost 4 bases and the J segment 1 base; nucleotides outside the gene matches: 2. CDR3 length: 15 residues. Germline-derived CDR1 and CDR2 are SGHRS and YFSETQ. The full variable domain, completed using reference TRBV5-1 and TRBJ1-1, is KAGVTQTPRYLIKTRGQQVTLSCSPISGHRSVSWYQQTPGQGLQFLFEYFSETQRNKGNFPGRFSGRQFSNSRSEMNVSTLELGDSALYLCASSTGQGANTEAFFGQGTRLTVV.

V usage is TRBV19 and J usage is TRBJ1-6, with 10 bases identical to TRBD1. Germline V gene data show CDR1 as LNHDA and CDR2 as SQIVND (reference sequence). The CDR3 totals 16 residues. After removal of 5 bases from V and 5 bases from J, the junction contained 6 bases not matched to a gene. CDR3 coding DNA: TGTGCCAGTAGTCGACGACAGGGGGCGAATAATTCACCCCTCCACTTT. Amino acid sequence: CASSRRQGANNSPLHF.

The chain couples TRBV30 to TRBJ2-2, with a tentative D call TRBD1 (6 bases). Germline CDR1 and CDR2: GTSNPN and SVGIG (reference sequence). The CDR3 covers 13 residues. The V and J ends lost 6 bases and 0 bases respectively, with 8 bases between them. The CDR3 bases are TGTGCCTGCTACAGGGCGAACACCGGGGAGCTGTTTTTT. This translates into CACYRANTGELFF.

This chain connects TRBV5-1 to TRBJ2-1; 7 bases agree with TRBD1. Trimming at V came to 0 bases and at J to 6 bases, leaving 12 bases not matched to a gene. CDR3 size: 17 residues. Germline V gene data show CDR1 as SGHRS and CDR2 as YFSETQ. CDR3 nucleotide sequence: TGCGCCAGCAGCTTGGCGCCAGGGACCTCAGGGGGCAATGAGCAGTTCTTC. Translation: CASSLAPGTSGGNEQFF.

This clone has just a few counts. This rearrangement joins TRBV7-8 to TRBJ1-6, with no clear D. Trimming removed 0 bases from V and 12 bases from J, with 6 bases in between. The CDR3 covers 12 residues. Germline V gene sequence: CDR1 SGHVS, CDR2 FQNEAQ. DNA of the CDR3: TGTGCCAGCAGCTTAGCGAGCCTACCCCTCCACTTT. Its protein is CASSLASLPLHF. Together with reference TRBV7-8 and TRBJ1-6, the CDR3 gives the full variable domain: GAGVSQSPRYKVAKRGQDVALRCDPISGHVSLFWYQQALGQGPEFLTYFQNEAQLDKSGLPSDRFFAERPEGSVSTLKIQRTQQEDSAVYLCASSLASLPLHFGNGTRLTVT.

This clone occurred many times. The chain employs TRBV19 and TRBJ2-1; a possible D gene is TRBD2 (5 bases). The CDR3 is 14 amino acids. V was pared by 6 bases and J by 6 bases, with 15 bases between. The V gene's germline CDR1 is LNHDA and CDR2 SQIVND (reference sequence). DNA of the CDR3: TGTGCCAGTAGCGGACTTATAGAAGTCAATGAGCAGTTCTTC. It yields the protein CASSGLIEVNEQFF.

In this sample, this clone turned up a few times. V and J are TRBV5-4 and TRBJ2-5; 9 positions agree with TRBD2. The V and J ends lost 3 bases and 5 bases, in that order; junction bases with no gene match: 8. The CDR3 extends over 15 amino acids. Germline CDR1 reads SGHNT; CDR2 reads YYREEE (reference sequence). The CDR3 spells CASSSSPSGTETQYF. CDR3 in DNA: TGTGCCAGCAGCTCCTCTCCTAGCGGGACTGAGACCCAGTACTTC.

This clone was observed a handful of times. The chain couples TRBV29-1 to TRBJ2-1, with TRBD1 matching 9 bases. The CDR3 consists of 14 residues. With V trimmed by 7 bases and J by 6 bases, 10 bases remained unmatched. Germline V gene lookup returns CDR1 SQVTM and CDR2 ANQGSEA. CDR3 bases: TGCAGCGGGAAGGGACAGGGAAGGGGCAATGAGCAGTTCTTC. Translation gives CSGKGQGRGNEQFF.

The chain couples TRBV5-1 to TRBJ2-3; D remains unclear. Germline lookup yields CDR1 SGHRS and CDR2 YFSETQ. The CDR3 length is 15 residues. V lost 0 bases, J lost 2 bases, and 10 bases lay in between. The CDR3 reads CASSLAPGPTDTQYF. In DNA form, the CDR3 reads TGCGCCAGCAGCTTGGCACCGGGTCCCACAGATACGCAGTATTTT.

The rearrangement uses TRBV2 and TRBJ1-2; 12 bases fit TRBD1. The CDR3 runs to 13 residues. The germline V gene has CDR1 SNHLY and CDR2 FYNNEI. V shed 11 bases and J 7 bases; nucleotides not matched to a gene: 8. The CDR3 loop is CAGTGGPGGGYTF. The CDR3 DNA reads TGTGCCGGGACAGGGGGCCCCGGGGGTGGCTACACCTTC.

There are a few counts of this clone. The CDR3 spells CSVVGGRAYNEQFF. CDR3 coding DNA: TGCAGCGTTGTCGGCGGGAGGGCCTACAATGAGCAGTTCTTC. The chain employs TRBV29-1 and TRBJ2-1; 9 bases fit TRBD2. J gave up 2 bases and V 4 bases, and 3 bases lay outside the gene matches. The germline gives CDR1 SQVTM, CDR2 ANQGSEA. The CDR3 has 14 amino acids.

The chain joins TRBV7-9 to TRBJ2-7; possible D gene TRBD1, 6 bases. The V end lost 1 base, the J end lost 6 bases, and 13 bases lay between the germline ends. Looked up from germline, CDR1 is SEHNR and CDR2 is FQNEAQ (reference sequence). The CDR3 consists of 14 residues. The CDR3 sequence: CASSLGGIGGEQYF. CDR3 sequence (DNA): TGTGCCAGCAGCTTAGGAGGTATAGGGGGCGAGCAGTACTTC.